What follows describes a single T cell receptor (beta chain). As the CDR3 is not closed by the conserved phenylalanine or tryptophan, this likely results from a read error. These data are taken from a study of T cells in Graves' hyperthyroidism and ophthalmopathy. With 7 bases removed from V and 5 bases from J, the gap between germline ends came to 14 bases. The CDR3 contains 13 residues. Germline CDR1 reads MNHEY; CDR2 reads SVGEGT. The TCR beta CDR3 regions underwent amplification using RNA transcripts as the source. Primed by the HTBI set, a first-round RT-PCR was run on the TCR CDR3. TCRdb analysed the multiplex PCR reads with MiXCR anew, one entry per CDR3 protein. The sample shows over 700,000 distinct CDR3 sequences, around a third of them seen only once.

The rearrangement uses TRBV6-2 or TRBV6-3 and TRBJ1-2; perhaps TRBD1 as D (5 bases). The sample taken for sequencing was blood. The sequence derives from a woman aged 40 to 50 with Graves' hyperthyroidism. The CDR3 coding sequence is TGTGCCAGCACCCCTAGGGAGGGGTATGGCTACACCTTA. It encodes CASTPREGYGYTL.